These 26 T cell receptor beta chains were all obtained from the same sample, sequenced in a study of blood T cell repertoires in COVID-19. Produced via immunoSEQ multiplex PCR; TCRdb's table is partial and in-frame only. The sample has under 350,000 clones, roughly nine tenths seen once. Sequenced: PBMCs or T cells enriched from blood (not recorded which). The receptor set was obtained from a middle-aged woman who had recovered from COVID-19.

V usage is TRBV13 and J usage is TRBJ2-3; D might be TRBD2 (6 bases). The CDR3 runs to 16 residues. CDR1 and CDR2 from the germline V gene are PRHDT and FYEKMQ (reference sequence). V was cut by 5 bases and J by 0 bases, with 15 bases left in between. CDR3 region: CASSPYPGTSTDTQYF. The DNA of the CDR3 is TGTGCCAGCAGCCCATACCCCGGGACTAGCACAGATACGCAGTATTTT.

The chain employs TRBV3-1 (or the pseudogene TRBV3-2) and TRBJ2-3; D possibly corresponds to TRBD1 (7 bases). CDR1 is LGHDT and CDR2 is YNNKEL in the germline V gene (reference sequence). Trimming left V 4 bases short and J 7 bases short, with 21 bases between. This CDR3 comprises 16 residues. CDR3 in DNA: TGTGCCAGCAGCCCCCAAACCAGGGGGGCTGGGAATACGCAGTATTTT. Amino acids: CASSPQTRGAGNTQYF.

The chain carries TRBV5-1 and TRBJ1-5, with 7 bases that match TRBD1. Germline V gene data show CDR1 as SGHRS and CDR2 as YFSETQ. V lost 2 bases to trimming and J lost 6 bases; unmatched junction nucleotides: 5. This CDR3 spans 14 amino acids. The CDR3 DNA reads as TGCGCCAGCAGCTTCGGACAGGCGGCTCAGCCCCAGCATTTT. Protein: CASSFGQAAQPQHF.

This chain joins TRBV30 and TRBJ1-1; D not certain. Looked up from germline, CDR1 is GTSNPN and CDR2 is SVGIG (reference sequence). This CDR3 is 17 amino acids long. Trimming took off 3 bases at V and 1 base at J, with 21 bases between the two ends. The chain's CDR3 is CAWRDWGWDMGNTEAFF. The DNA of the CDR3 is TGTGCCTGGAGGGACTGGGGTTGGGATATGGGGAACACTGAAGCTTTCTTT.

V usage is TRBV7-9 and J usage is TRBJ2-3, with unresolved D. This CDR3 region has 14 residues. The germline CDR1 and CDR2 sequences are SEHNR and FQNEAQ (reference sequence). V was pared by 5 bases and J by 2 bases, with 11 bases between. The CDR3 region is CASSAQEFTDTQYF. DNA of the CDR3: TGTGCCAGCAGCGCCCAGGAATTCACAGATACGCAGTATTTT.

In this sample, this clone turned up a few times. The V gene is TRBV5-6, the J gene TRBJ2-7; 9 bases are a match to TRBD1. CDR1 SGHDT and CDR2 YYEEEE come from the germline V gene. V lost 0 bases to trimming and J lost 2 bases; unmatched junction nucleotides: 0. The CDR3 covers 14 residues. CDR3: CASSLGTGAYEQYF. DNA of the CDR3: TGTGCCAGCAGCTTGGGGACAGGGGCCTACGAGCAGTACTTC. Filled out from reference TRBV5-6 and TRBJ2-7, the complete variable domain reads DAGVTQSPTHLIKTRGQQVTLRCSPKSGHDTVSWYQQALGQGPQFIFQYYEEEERQRGNFPDRFSGHQFPNYSSELNVNALLLGDSALYLCASSLGTGAYEQYFGPGTRLTVT.

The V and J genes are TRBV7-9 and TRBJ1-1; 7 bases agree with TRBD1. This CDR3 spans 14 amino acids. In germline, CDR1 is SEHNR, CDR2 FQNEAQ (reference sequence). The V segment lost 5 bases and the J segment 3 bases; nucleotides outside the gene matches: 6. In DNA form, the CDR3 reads TGTGCCAGCAGCATTCGACAGGGAGACACTGAAGCTTTCTTT. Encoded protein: CASSIRQGDTEAFF.

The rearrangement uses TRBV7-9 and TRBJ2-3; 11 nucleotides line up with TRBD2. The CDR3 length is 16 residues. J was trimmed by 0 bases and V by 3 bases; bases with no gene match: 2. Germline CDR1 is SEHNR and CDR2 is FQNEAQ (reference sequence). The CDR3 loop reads CASSFGTSGSTDTQYF. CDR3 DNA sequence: TGTGCCAGCAGCTTTGGGACTAGCGGTAGCACAGATACGCAGTATTTT.

The CDR3 reads CASSQDQPHGKDEQYF. In nucleotides, the CDR3 is TGTGCCAGCAGCCAAGATCAACCTCACGGGAAGGACGAGCAGTACTTC. The chain employs TRBV14 and TRBJ2-7; D is possibly TRBD2 (5 bases). V was shortened by 0 bases and J by 5 bases, with 17 bases between the two germline ends. The CDR3 sequence is 16 residues long. Germline CDR1 is SGHDN and CDR2 is FVKESK.

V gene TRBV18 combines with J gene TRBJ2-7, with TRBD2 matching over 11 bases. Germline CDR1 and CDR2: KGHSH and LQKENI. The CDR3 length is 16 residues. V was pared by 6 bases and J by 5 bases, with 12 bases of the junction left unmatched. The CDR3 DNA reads TGTGCCAGCTCCCGAAGGACTAGCGGGTATTCCCACGAGCAGTACTTC. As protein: CASSRRTSGYSHEQYF.

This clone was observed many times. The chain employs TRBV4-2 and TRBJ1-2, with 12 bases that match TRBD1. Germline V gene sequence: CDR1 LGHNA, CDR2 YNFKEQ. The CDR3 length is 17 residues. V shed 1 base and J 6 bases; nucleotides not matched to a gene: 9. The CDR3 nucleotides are TGTGCCAGCAGCCAAGCGGGGACAGGGGGCGGGACAAATGGCTACACCTTC. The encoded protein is CASSQAGTGGGTNGYTF.

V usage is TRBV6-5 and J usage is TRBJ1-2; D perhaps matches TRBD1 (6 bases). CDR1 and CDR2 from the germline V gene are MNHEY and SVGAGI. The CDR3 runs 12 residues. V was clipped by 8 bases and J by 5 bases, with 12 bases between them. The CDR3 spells CASSSGVYGYTF. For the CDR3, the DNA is TGTGCCAGCTCCTCAGGGGTATATGGCTACACCTTC.

The chain's CDR3 is CASSISGGRGETQYF. In nucleotides, the CDR3 is TGTGCCAGCAGCATTAGCGGGGGGCGCGGGGAGACCCAGTACTTC. The chain uses TRBV9 and TRBJ2-5, with TRBD2 matching over 10 bases. V shed 4 bases, J shed 5 bases, and the junction held 8 bases outside the gene matches. This CDR3 is 15 amino acids long. Germline V CDR1 and CDR2: SGDLS, YYNGEE.

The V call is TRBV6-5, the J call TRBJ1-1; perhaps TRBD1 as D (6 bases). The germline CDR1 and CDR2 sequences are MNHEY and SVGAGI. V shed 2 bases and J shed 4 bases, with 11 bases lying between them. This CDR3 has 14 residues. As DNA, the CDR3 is TGTGCCAGCAGTTACGCAGGGGCGGGCACTGAAGCTTTCTTT. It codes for CASSYAGAGTEAFF.

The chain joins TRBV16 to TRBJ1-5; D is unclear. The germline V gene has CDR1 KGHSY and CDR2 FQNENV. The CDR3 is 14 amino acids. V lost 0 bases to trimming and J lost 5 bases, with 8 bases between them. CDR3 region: CASSQSTQDQPQHF. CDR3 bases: TGTGCCAGCAGCCAATCTACACAAGATCAGCCCCAGCATTTT.

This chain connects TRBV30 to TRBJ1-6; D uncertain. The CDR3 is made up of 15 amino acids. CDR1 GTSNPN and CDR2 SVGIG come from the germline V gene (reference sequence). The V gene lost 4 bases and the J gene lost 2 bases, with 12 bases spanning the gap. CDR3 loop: CAWNQDIAYNSPLHF. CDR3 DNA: TGTGCCTGGAACCAGGATATCGCCTATAATTCACCCCTCCACTTT.

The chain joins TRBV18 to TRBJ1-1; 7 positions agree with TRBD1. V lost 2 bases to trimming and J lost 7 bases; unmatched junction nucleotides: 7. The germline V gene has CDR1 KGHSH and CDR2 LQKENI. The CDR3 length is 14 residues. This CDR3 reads CASSPLGGLGEAFF. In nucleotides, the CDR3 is TGTGCCAGCTCACCATTAGGGGGCTTAGGTGAAGCTTTCTTT. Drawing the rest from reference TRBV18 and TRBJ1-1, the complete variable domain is NAGVMQNPRHLVRRRGQEARLRCSPMKGHSHVYWYRQLPEEGLKFMVYLQKENIIDESGMPKERFSAEFPKEGPSILRIQQVVRGDSAAYFCASSPLGGLGEAFFGQGTRLTVV.

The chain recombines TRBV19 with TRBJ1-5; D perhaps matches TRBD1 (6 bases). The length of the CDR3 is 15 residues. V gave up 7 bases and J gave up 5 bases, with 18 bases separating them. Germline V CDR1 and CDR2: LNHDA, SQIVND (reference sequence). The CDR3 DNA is TGTGCCAGTATAGGGGCAGGGGTACGCTATCAGCCCCAGCATTTT. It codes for CASIGAGVRYQPQHF.

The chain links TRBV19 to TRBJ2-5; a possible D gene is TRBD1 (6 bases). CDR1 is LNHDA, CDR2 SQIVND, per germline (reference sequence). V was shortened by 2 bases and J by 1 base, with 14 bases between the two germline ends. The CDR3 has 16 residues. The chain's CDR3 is CASSIRGQPFQETQYF. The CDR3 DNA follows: TGTGCCAGTAGTATACGGGGACAACCCTTCCAAGAGACCCAGTACTTC.

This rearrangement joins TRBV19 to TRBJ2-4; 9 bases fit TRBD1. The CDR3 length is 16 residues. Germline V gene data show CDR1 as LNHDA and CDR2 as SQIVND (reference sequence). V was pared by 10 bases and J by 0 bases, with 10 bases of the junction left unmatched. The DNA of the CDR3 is TGTGCCACCGGGACAGGGACTTCCGTAGCCAAAAACATTCAGTACTTC. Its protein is CATGTGTSVAKNIQYF.

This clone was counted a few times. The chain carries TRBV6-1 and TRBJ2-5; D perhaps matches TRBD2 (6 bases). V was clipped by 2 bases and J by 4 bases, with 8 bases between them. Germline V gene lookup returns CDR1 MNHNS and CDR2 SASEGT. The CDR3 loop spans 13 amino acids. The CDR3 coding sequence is TGTGCCAGCAGTGAACCGGGGGTAGAGACCCAGTACTTC. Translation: CASSEPGVETQYF.

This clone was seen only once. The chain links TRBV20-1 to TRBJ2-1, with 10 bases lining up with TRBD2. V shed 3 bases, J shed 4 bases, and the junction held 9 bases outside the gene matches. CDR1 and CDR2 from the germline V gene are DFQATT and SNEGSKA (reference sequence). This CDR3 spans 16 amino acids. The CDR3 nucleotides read TGCAGTGCTAGTCGGCCTAGCGGGGGCACTTACAATGAGCAGTTCTTC. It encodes CSASRPSGGTYNEQFF.

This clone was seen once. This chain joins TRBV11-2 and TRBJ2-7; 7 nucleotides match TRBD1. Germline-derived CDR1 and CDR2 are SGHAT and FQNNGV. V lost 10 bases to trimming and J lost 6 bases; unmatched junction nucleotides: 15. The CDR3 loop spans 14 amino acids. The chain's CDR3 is CATGAETGLAEQYF. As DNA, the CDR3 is TGTGCCACCGGCGCCGAGACAGGGCTCGCCGAGCAGTACTTC.

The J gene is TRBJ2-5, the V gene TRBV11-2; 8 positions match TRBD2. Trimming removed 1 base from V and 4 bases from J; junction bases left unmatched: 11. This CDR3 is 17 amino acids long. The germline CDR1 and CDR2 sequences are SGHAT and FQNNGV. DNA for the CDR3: TGTGCCAGCAGCTTAGGGGCCCACGGGGGGGCCCCAGAGACCCAGTACTTC. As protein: CASSLGAHGGAPETQYF.

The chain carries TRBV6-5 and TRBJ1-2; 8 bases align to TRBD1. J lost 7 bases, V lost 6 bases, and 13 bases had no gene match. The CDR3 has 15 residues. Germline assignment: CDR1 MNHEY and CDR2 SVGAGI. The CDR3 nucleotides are TGTGCCAGCAGCAGCCAGGGGGCGGGGTTTGGTGGCTACACCTTC. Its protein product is CASSSQGAGFGGYTF.

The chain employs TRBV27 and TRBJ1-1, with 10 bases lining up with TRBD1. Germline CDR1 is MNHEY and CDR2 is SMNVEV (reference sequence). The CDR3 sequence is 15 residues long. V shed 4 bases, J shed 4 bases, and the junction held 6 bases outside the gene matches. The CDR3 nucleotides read TGTGCCAGCAGTTCCCGGGACAGGGGCGGCACTGAAGCTTTCTTT. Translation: CASSSRDRGGTEAFF.